The 2 T cell receptor beta chains presented below share a single source sample, sequenced in a study of shared clonotypes between healthy human individuals. Repertoires were generated with immunoSEQ multiplex PCR, while TCRdb's copy carries only in-frame clones and drops some. The sample shows about 330,000 clones, roughly 84% of them seen only once. Sequencing was performed on memory CD8+ T cells sorted from blood. Subset here: CD45RO+ cells pooled with CCR7-negative TemRA cells. These receptor sequences come from a young man in good health.

J is TRBJ2-7 and V is TRBV10-3; D is tentatively TRBD1 or TRBD2 (5 bases each). V shed 0 bases and J shed 2 bases, with 17 bases lying between them. The CDR3 is made up of 17 amino acids. Germline loops: CDR1 ENHRY, CDR2 SYGVKD. The CDR3 sequence is CAISESDTGRGPYEQYF. The CDR3 DNA reads TGTGCCATCAGTGAGTCGGACACCGGACGAGGGCCCTACGAGCAGTACTTC.

This clone occurred once. This sequence joins TRBV27 and TRBJ2-3, with TRBD2 matching over 7 bases. CDR3 length equals 11 residues. Germline CDR1 is MNHEY and CDR2 is SMNVEV (reference sequence). Trimming removed 3 bases from V and 10 bases from J; junction bases left unmatched: 1. The CDR3 DNA follows: TGTGCCAGCAGTTTGGGGGGGGCGCAGTATTTT. This translates into CASSLGGAQYF.